The 24 T cell receptor beta chains in this list originate from one sample, sequenced in a study of monozygotic twins with inflammatory bowel disease. No DNA is given; TCRdb re-called the 5' RACE reads and lists each CDR3 protein once. The sample table sets out 150,000 to 200,000 distinct CDR3 sequences. The sample was blood. Receptors were obtained from a human donor with ulcerative colitis or Crohn's disease, or a healthy co-twin of an affected twin (not recorded which).

The chain is built from TRBV20-1 and TRBJ1-1. In germline, CDR1 is DFQATT, CDR2 SNEGSKA (reference sequence). This CDR3 spans 16 amino acids. CDR3 sequence reads: CSARDPHGGVETEAFF.

The chain combines TRBV11-2 with TRBJ1-2; TCRdb outputs TRBD1, but without DNA this stays unchecked. The CDR3 loop spans 15 amino acids. Germline V gives CDR1 SGHAT, CDR2 FQNNGV. CDR3 in amino acids: CASRLGPTGTYGYTF.

This chain links TRBV19 with TRBJ2-6. The CDR3 extends over 17 amino acids. Per germline, CDR1 LNHDA and CDR2 SQIVND (reference sequence). The CDR3: CASAPKVIFSGANVLTF. The variable domain in full, with the rest retrieved from reference TRBV19 and TRBJ2-6, is DGGITQSPKYLFRKEGQNVTLSCEQNLNHDAMYWYRQDPGQGLRLIYYSQIVNDFQKGDIAEGYSVSREKKESFPLTVTSAQKNPTAFYLCASAPKVIFSGANVLTFGAGSRLTVL.

V and J are TRBV2 and TRBJ2-7; with no DNA, the TCRdb D assignment of TRBD1 cannot be verified. Germline values: CDR1 SNHLY, CDR2 FYNNEI. This CDR3 region has 14 residues. CDR3 residues: CASSVTGQGYEQYF.

The chain uses TRBV3-1 and TRBJ1-1; the TRBD1 assignment by TCRdb is unverifiable without DNA. Looked up from germline, CDR1 is LGHDT and CDR2 is YNNKEL (reference sequence). This CDR3 region has 14 residues. The CDR3 loop is CASSQDRVRTEAFF.

This rearrangement joins TRBV5-6 to TRBJ2-3; as DNA is missing, the TRBD2 call by TCRdb cannot be tested. The CDR3 extends over 15 amino acids. CDR1 is SGHDT and CDR2 is YYEEEE in the germline V gene. The CDR3 protein is CASSPRLAFSDTQYF.

This chain joins TRBV5-1 and TRBJ2-1; TCRdb proposes TRBD2, but this gene call is untestable without DNA. Germline V gene sequence: CDR1 SGHRS, CDR2 YFSETQ. The CDR3 has 16 residues. This CDR3 is CASSPTTSEVNNEQFF.

The chain has TRBV5-1 and TRBJ2-3; the TCRdb call, TRBD1, lacks DNA for checking. In germline, CDR1 is SGHRS, CDR2 YFSETQ. The CDR3 consists of 16 residues. CDR3 loop: CASSPKTGEGTDTQYF.

The chain links TRBV11-2 to TRBJ1-6. The CDR3 contains 18 residues. Germline V gives CDR1 SGHAT, CDR2 FQNNGV. CDR3 sequence reads: CASSLGAGGDNYNSPLHF.

The chain carries TRBV6-5 and TRBJ2-5; TCRdb's D call of TRBD2 is untestable without DNA. Germline assignment: CDR1 MNHEY and CDR2 SVGAGI. This CDR3 has 18 residues. CDR3 sequence reads: CASSYLSVRREKSETQYF.

CDR3 in amino acids: CASSEGAHGNTEAFF. The chain has TRBV10-2 and TRBJ1-1; lacking DNA, the TRBD1 call made by TCRdb goes unchecked. This CDR3 is built from 15 residues. In germline, CDR1 is WSHSY, CDR2 SAAADI.

V is TRBV14 and J is TRBJ1-2; TCRdb picks TRBD1, but there is no DNA to check that call. The CDR3 runs 14 residues. CDR1 SGHDN and CDR2 FVKESK come from the germline V gene. CDR3 sequence: CASSQVPQGGGYTF.

V gene TRBV11-2 combines with J gene TRBJ2-3; TCRdb returns TRBD2, unconfirmable since there is no DNA. This CDR3 spans 14 amino acids. Germline V lookup: CDR1 SGHAT, CDR2 FQNNGV. CDR3 region: CASSHSGRPDTQYF.

This chain links TRBV10-3 with TRBJ2-3. The CDR3 spans 14 residues. Per germline, CDR1 ENHRY and CDR2 SYGVKD. Here the CDR3 reads CAISDQKITDTQYF.

CDR3 sequence reads: CSLLRDIYNEQFF. J is TRBJ2-1 and V is TRBV20-1; TCRdb lists TRBD2, though no DNA is available to test this call. The germline V gene has CDR1 DFQATT and CDR2 SNEGSKA (reference sequence). The CDR3 runs 13 residues.

CDR3 sequence: CASSFRVRAGGELFF. The chain combines TRBV5-6 with TRBJ2-2; absent DNA, TCRdb's TRBD1 call cannot be checked. The CDR3 covers 15 residues. Per the germline V gene, CDR1 is SGHDT and CDR2 is YYEEEE.

V is TRBV10-3 and J is TRBJ2-5; TCRdb reports TRBD1, a call that lacks DNA to check it against. There are 17 residues in the CDR3. Looked up from germline, CDR1 is ENHRY and CDR2 is SYGVKD. The CDR3 loop reads CAISESGQGATKETQYF.

This rearrangement joins TRBV5-1 to TRBJ2-4; TCRdb names TRBD2, which stays unverified in the absence of DNA. The CDR3 has 15 amino acids. Germline loops: CDR1 SGHRS, CDR2 YFSETQ. This CDR3 reads CASSLGGDGRNIQYF. Filled out from reference TRBV5-1 and TRBJ2-4, the complete variable domain reads KAGVTQTPRYLIKTRGQQVTLSCSPISGHRSVSWYQQTPGQGLQFLFEYFSETQRNKGNFPGRFSGRQFSNSRSEMNVSTLELGDSALYLCASSLGGDGRNIQYFGAGTRLSVL.

V and J are TRBV18 and TRBJ2-2; the D call from TCRdb, TRBD1, cannot be confirmed without DNA. In germline, CDR1 is KGHSH, CDR2 LQKENI. The CDR3 is 16 residues long. CDR3 region: CASSQLRDRGTGELFF.

This chain uses TRBV10-3 with TRBJ1-6; the D call from TCRdb, TRBD1, cannot be confirmed without DNA. This CDR3 has 12 residues. From germline, CDR1 is ENHRY and CDR2 SYGVKD. The CDR3 reads CAIGGGNSPLHF.

This chain uses TRBV30 with TRBJ1-2. The germline CDR1 and CDR2 sequences are GTSNPN and SVGIG (reference sequence). This CDR3 has 13 amino acids. CDR3: CAWSLGVVGGYTF.

The V and J genes are TRBV29-1 and TRBJ2-1; TCRdb calls TRBD1, which cannot be checked without DNA. Germline V gene sequence: CDR1 SQVTM, CDR2 ANQGSEA. The CDR3 consists of 15 residues. CDR3 residues: CSVEHQGVSYNEQFF.

V usage is TRBV5-4 and J usage is TRBJ1-2; the TCRdb D gene call, TRBD1, has no DNA to confirm it. The CDR3 has 16 residues. Germline CDR1 SGHNT, CDR2 YYREEE (reference sequence). This CDR3 reads CASRPDRAVLNYGYTF.

The chain recombines TRBV30 with TRBJ2-1; TCRdb reports TRBD1, a call that lacks DNA to check it against. The CDR3 runs to 13 residues. Germline V gene lookup returns CDR1 GTSNPN and CDR2 SVGIG (reference sequence). The CDR3: CAWSVSRDNEQFF.